Shown below are 11 T cell receptor beta chains from a single sample sequenced in a study of technical replicates of blood from a few donors. Clones were sequenced by immunoSEQ multiplex PCR, and TCRdb holds only the in-frame ones, with some missing. The table includes about 88,000 clones, over 90% detected once. Material: T cells isolated from PBMCs. The receptors were sampled from a human donor in good health.

The genes are TRBV7-8 and TRBJ1-1, with D unclear. Per germline, CDR1 SGHVS and CDR2 FQNEAQ. The CDR3 is 17 amino acids. Trimming took off 3 bases at V and 0 bases at J, with 17 bases between the two ends. CDR3 region: CASSFSRREWVNTEAFF. CDR3 coding DNA: TGTGCCAGCAGCTTTTCAAGGAGGGAATGGGTGAACACTGAAGCTTTCTTT.

The V and J genes are TRBV4-3 and TRBJ2-7, with 9 bases fitting TRBD1. CDR3 length equals 16 residues. The trim removed 3 bases at V and 3 bases at J, leaving 9 bases unmatched. Germline V CDR1 and CDR2: LGHNA, YSLEER. CDR3 residues: CASSHLTGTGNYEQYF. CDR3 DNA sequence: TGCGCCAGCAGCCATCTCACTGGGACAGGGAACTACGAGCAGTACTTC.

The J gene is TRBJ2-7, the V gene TRBV11-2; 7 bases agree with TRBD2. V was clipped by 5 bases and J by 2 bases; unmatched bases: 3. Germline CDR1 SGHAT, CDR2 FQNNGV. The CDR3 length is 13 residues. The CDR3 bases are TGTGCCAGCAGCCGAGCGGGGACCTACGAGCAGTACTTC. Translation: CASSRAGTYEQYF.

The chain couples TRBV28 to TRBJ1-3, with a tentative D call TRBD1 (6 bases). CDR1 is MDHEN and CDR2 is SYDVKM in the germline V gene. The germline V and J ends were trimmed by 3 bases and 0 bases, with 6 bases remaining between them. The CDR3 has 14 amino acids. CDR3: CASSLGHSGNTIYF. The DNA for the CDR3 is TGTGCCAGCAGTTTGGGACACTCTGGAAACACCATATATTTT.

V gene TRBV29-1 combines with J gene TRBJ2-3; the match to TRBD2 covers 11 bases. The CDR3 is 15 residues long. The germline gives CDR1 SQVTM, CDR2 ANQGSEA. Losses at the gene ends were 5 bases for V and 4 bases for J; bases not matched to a gene: 8. CDR3 loop: CSVSKTSGAPDTQYF. The CDR3 nucleotides read TGCAGCGTTTCCAAGACTAGCGGGGCTCCAGATACGCAGTATTTT.

V gene TRBV7-3 combines with J gene TRBJ2-7, with 12 bases lining up with TRBD2. The V segment lost 6 bases and the J segment 7 bases; nucleotides outside the gene matches: 10. Germline values: CDR1 SGHTA, CDR2 FQGTGA. This CDR3 is 15 amino acids long. CDR3 nucleotides: TGTGCCAGCAGTTTTCTAGCGGGAGGGCCGGGTGAGCAGTACTTC. It yields the protein CASSFLAGGPGEQYF.

A note on this clone: Other DNA sequences within the sample encode an identical CDR3. J is TRBJ1-2 and V is TRBV25-1; D possibly corresponds to TRBD1 (6 bases). There are 15 residues in the CDR3. CDR1 is MGHDK, CDR2 SYGVNS, per germline. Trimming stripped 2 bases from V and 4 bases from J, with 14 bases between. In DNA, the CDR3 is TGTGCCAGCAGTGAACTACCCGGACAGATCTATGGCTACACCTTC. The encoded protein is CASSELPGQIYGYTF.

The chain uses TRBV28 and TRBJ2-7; a possible D gene is TRBD2 (6 bases). The CDR3 covers 12 residues. From germline, CDR1 is MDHEN and CDR2 SYDVKM. The V gene lost 10 bases and the J gene lost 3 bases, with 13 bases spanning the gap. The CDR3 nucleotides are TGTGCCACCCGAACGGACTACTACGAGCAGTACTTC. This encodes CATRTDYYEQYF.

This chain uses TRBV5-4 with TRBJ1-3, with no clear D. Germline V gene data show CDR1 as SGHNT and CDR2 as YYREEE (reference sequence). CDR3 length equals 13 residues. Trimming cost V 3 bases and J 4 bases, with 8 bases left between them. The DNA for the CDR3 is TGTGCCAGCAGCTCCGGGATCGGAAACACCATATATTTT. This codes for CASSSGIGNTIYF.

The rearrangement joins TRBV12-5 to TRBJ1-2, with 7 bases identical to TRBD1. J gave up 3 bases and V 10 bases, and 8 bases lay outside the gene matches. Germline V gives CDR1 LGHNT, CDR2 FRNRAP. This CDR3 contains 13 residues. CDR3 nucleotides: TGTGCTATCCGTCGACAGGGCCACTATGGCTACACCTTC. Translated: CAIRRQGHYGYTF.

The chain has TRBV19 and TRBJ2-5, with TRBD2 identical over 9 bases. Germline assignment: CDR1 LNHDA and CDR2 SQIVND (reference sequence). Germline trimming cut 5 bases from V and 8 bases from J; bases unmatched to any gene: 6. The CDR3 is 13 amino acids. CDR3 sequence (DNA): TGTGCCAGTAGTGCGGGGGGGGGAGAAACCCAGTACTTC. Its translation is CASSAGGGETQYF.